The 30 T cell receptor beta chains below were found in one sample sequenced in a study of pediatric ulcerative colitis. One to two pinch biopsies were taken from the rectum during colonoscopy. TCRdb keeps only in-frame clones here, not all; method: immunoSEQ multiplex PCR. Of 20,000 to 25,000 clones detected, 65% to 80% appear once; the ten largest clones hold around 7.8%. Sequencing input: gut tissue. The source is a boy between 10 and 17 years old with severe ulcerative colitis.

The genes are TRBV6-1 and TRBJ2-3, with TRBD2 identical over 12 bases. V trimming: 4 bases; J trimming: 4 bases; junction bases outside the gene matches: 0. There are 14 residues in the CDR3. Germline V CDR1 and CDR2: MNHNS, SASEGT. The CDR3 region has the DNA TGTGCCAGCAGTGGACTAGCGGGAGCAGATACGCAGTATTTT. Its protein product is CASSGLAGADTQYF.

The rearrangement joins TRBV7-2 to TRBJ2-7, with D possibly being TRBD1 or TRBD2 (6 bases each). Germline V gene data show CDR1 as SGHTA and CDR2 as FQGNSA. The CDR3 extends over 18 amino acids. Trimming removed 3 bases from V and 4 bases from J, with 25 bases in between. The CDR3 spells CASSFGPLPLRRGYEQYF. The CDR3, as DNA: TGTGCCAGCAGCTTCGGCCCTCTTCCCTTACGGAGGGGGTACGAGCAGTACTTC. Based on the CDR3 plus reference TRBV7-2 and TRBJ2-7, the full variable domain is GAGVSQSPSNKVTEKGKDVELRCDPISGHTALYWYRQSLGQGLEFLIYFQGNSAPDKSGLPSDRFSAERTGGSVSTLTIQRTQQEDSAVYLCASSFGPLPLRRGYEQYFGPGTRLTVT.

The gene calls are TRBV5-6 and TRBJ2-1; D unclear. Looked up from germline, CDR1 is SGHDT and CDR2 is YYEEEE. The V end lost 4 bases, the J end lost 6 bases, and 5 bases lay between the germline ends. The CDR3 covers 11 residues. CDR3 in amino acids: CASSAANEQFF. The CDR3 DNA reads as TGTGCCAGCAGCGCCGCCAATGAGCAGTTCTTC.

The rearrangement uses TRBV29-1 and TRBJ2-4, with D uncertain. The CDR3 is 12 amino acids. V was trimmed by 4 bases and J by 3 bases, leaving 7 bases between them. The germline gives CDR1 SQVTM, CDR2 ANQGSEA. CDR3 coding DNA: TGCAGCGTTGTGGCAGACAAAAACATTCAGTACTTC. Its protein product is CSVVADKNIQYF.

The chain couples TRBV5-1 to TRBJ2-7; 7 nucleotides align to TRBD2. Germline trimming cut 0 bases from V and 4 bases from J; bases unmatched to any gene: 19. CDR1 is SGHRS and CDR2 is YFSETQ in the germline V gene. The CDR3 is 19 residues long. In nucleotides, the CDR3 is TGCGCCAGCAGCTTGGAACCGAAACCTACTAGCGTCCCACTTTACGAGCAGTACTTC. As protein: CASSLEPKPTSVPLYEQYF.

The chain uses TRBV19 and TRBJ1-4; D is possibly TRBD1 (6 bases). The CDR3 is 15 amino acids. Germline CDR1 is LNHDA and CDR2 is SQIVND (reference sequence). V was trimmed by 9 bases and J by 0 bases, leaving 14 bases between them. The CDR3 region has the DNA TGTGCCAGCTCAGGGGAGATCTCAACTAATGAAAAACTGTTTTTT. It encodes CASSGEISTNEKLFF.

The rearrangement links TRBV7-2 to TRBJ1-1, with no clear D. The V end was cut by 0 bases, the J end by 6 bases, with 11 bases between. Germline V gives CDR1 SGHTA, CDR2 FQGNSA. The CDR3 sequence is 14 residues long. The CDR3, as DNA: TGTGCCAGCAGCTTAGCTCGGGGTGTGGCTGAAGCTTTCTTT. Translated, it gives CASSLARGVAEAFF.

The chain carries TRBV6-5 and TRBJ2-5; weak D call: TRBD1 (5 bases). This CDR3 has 13 amino acids. Per germline, CDR1 MNHEY and CDR2 SVGAGI. Deletions cut 2 bases from V and 3 bases from J, with 7 bases between. The CDR3 DNA sequence: TGTGCCAGCAGTTACCAAGGGGAAGAGACCCAGTACTTC. This translates into CASSYQGEETQYF.

This clone has a handful of counts. The chain carries TRBV7-9 and TRBJ2-5, with a weak D call TRBD1 (6 bases). Trimming left V 4 bases short and J 4 bases short, with 13 bases between. The CDR3 length is 14 residues. CDR1 and CDR2 (germline): SEHNR, FQNEAQ (reference sequence). This chain's CDR3 is CASSSDRPGETQYF. In DNA form, the CDR3 reads TGTGCCAGCAGCTCTGACAGGCCGGGAGAGACCCAGTACTTC. Using reference TRBV7-9 and TRBJ2-5 for the parts outside the CDR3, the full variable domain is DTGVSQNPRHKITKRGQNVTFRCDPISEHNRLYWYRQTLGQGPEFLTYFQNEAQLEKSRLLSDRFSAERPKGSFSTLEIQRTEQGDSAMYLCASSSDRPGETQYFGPGTRLLVL.

This chain connects TRBV2 to TRBJ1-5; 8 bases are a match to TRBD1. The CDR3 extends over 15 amino acids. Trimming cost V 6 bases and J 2 bases; bases outside gene matches: 6. Per germline, CDR1 SNHLY and CDR2 FYNNEI. CDR3 residues: CASRDRAGGNQPQHF. The CDR3, as DNA: TGTGCCAGCAGGGACAGGGCGGGAGGCAATCAGCCCCAGCATTTT. The whole variable domain, remainder taken from reference TRBV2 and TRBJ1-5, is EPEVTQTPSHQVTQMGQEVILRCVPISNHLYFYWYRQILGQKVEFLVSFYNNEISEKSEIFDDQFSVERPDGSNFTLKIRSTKLEDSAMYFCASRDRAGGNQPQHFGDGTRLSIL.

In its sample, this clone was seen a few times. This specimen includes other DNA sequences encoding the same CDR3. The rearrangement uses TRBV5-1 and TRBJ1-1; 9 nucleotides match TRBD1. Germline V gene lookup returns CDR1 SGHRS and CDR2 YFSETQ. This CDR3 is 15 amino acids long. V lost 5 bases to trimming and J lost 3 bases; unmatched junction nucleotides: 8. Here the CDR3 DNA reads TGCGCCAGCAGTTTAACAGGGGGCGCTTACACTGAAGCTTTCTTT. As protein: CASSLTGGAYTEAFF.

The rearrangement links TRBV29-1 to TRBJ1-3, with 7 bases aligning to TRBD1. The CDR3 extends over 14 amino acids. Germline lookup yields CDR1 SQVTM and CDR2 ANQGSEA. The ends lost 4 bases at V and 0 bases at J; junction bases unmatched: 3. The CDR3 loop reads CSVGAGGSGNTIYF. Written as DNA, the CDR3 is TGCAGCGTTGGGGCAGGGGGCTCTGGAAACACCATATATTTT.

This clone was observed once. This chain uses TRBV5-1 with TRBJ1-2; 7 nucleotides line up with TRBD1. This CDR3 is built from 16 residues. The V gene end was trimmed by 0 bases and the J gene end by 1 base; junction bases not matched to a gene: 6. Germline V gene sequence: CDR1 SGHRS, CDR2 YFSETQ. CDR3 sequence reads: CASSLGPDRLNYGYTF. DNA for the CDR3: TGCGCCAGCAGCTTGGGACCGGACAGGCTTAACTATGGCTACACCTTC.

The chain employs TRBV5-1 and TRBJ1-1; the D gene is possibly TRBD1 (5 bases). Trimming stripped 4 bases from V and 7 bases from J, with 26 bases between. CDR1 and CDR2 (germline): SGHRS, YFSETQ. This CDR3 contains 17 residues. CDR3 in amino acids: CASSLGPMGGDQFEAFF. The CDR3 DNA reads TGCGCCAGCAGCCTAGGGCCCATGGGGGGAGACCAATTTGAAGCTTTCTTT.

This rearrangement joins TRBV29-1 to TRBJ2-3, with TRBD1 as a possible D gene (6 bases). This CDR3 is built from 13 residues. CDR1 and CDR2 from the germline V gene are SQVTM and ANQGSEA. CDR3 residues: CSGQPSSTDTQYF. The CDR3 bases are TGCAGTGGACAGCCCTCTAGCACAGATACGCAGTATTTT.

The chain uses TRBV2 and TRBJ1-5; 7 bases match TRBD1. The CDR3 is 12 amino acids. Germline lookup yields CDR1 SNHLY and CDR2 FYNNEI. The trim removed 9 bases at V and 10 bases at J, leaving 9 bases unmatched. The CDR3 DNA reads as TGTGCCAGTCCCGGGACAGTGTTTCCCCAGCATTTT. Translating it yields CASPGTVFPQHF.

The chain is built from TRBV27 and TRBJ2-1; D not certain. The CDR3 runs to 14 residues. V lost 4 bases, J lost 0 bases, and 7 bases lay in between. Germline loops: CDR1 MNHEY, CDR2 SMNVEV (reference sequence). CDR3 sequence (DNA): TGTGCCAGCAGTTCGTGGGGCTCCTACAATGAGCAGTTCTTC. Its translation is CASSSWGSYNEQFF.

The rearrangement joins TRBV5-1 to TRBJ2-7; D ambiguous. The CDR3 totals 12 residues. V lost 4 bases to trimming and J lost 6 bases, with 11 bases between them. Germline V gene lookup returns CDR1 SGHRS and CDR2 YFSETQ. CDR3 residues: CASSAEVGEQYF. CDR3 DNA: TGCGCCAGCAGCGCCGAAGTCGGCGAGCAGTACTTC.

The chain has TRBV19 and TRBJ2-7; TRBD1 might be the D (5 bases). Trimming left V 3 bases short and J 0 bases short, with 12 bases between. Germline V gives CDR1 LNHDA, CDR2 SQIVND (reference sequence). The CDR3 has 15 amino acids. The CDR3 loop reads CASSIRGVSSYEQYF. CDR3 sequence (DNA): TGTGCCAGTAGTATTAGGGGCGTGTCCTCCTACGAGCAGTACTTC.

The CDR3 is CASSFPRTDTQYF. CDR3 DNA: TGTGCCAGCAGCTTCCCTCGGACAGATACGCAGTATTTT. This chain uses TRBV7-2 with TRBJ2-3, with D unclear. This CDR3 has 13 amino acids. Germline V lookup: CDR1 SGHTA, CDR2 FQGNSA. V lost 3 bases, J lost 3 bases, and 7 bases lay in between.

The V and J genes are TRBV7-9 and TRBJ2-7; D is possibly TRBD2 (5 bases). Germline-derived CDR1 and CDR2 are SEHNR and FQNEAQ (reference sequence). Trimming pared 1 base from V and 2 bases from J, leaving 12 bases between. The CDR3 length is 15 residues. The CDR3 protein is CASSLEGATAYEQYF. CDR3 in DNA: TGTGCCAGCAGCTTAGAGGGAGCCACAGCCTACGAGCAGTACTTC.

The DNA of the CDR3 is TGTGCCAGCAGCTTAAGGCGGGGGGACACTGAAGCTTTCTTT. Translated: CASSLRRGDTEAFF. V is TRBV7-6 and J is TRBJ1-1; a weak D match, TRBD1 (5 bases). The germline CDR1 and CDR2 sequences are SGHVS and FNYEAQ. The CDR3 is made up of 14 amino acids. The V and J ends lost 2 bases and 3 bases respectively, with 10 bases between them.

V is TRBV6-6 and J is TRBJ2-5, with unresolved D. CDR1 is MNHNY and CDR2 is SVGAGI in the germline V gene (reference sequence). The CDR3 totals 13 residues. The V end lost 7 bases, the J end lost 5 bases, and 14 bases lay between the germline ends. The CDR3 bases are TGTGCCAGCAAGGGATGGCAGAAGGAGACCCAGTACTTC. As protein: CASKGWQKETQYF.

The rearrangement uses TRBV30 and TRBJ1-1; D unclear. Germline assignment: CDR1 GTSNPN and CDR2 SVGIG (reference sequence). The CDR3 has 13 residues. V was clipped by 0 bases and J by 5 bases, with 10 bases between them. The DNA of the CDR3 is TGTGCCTGGAGTGTATCAGGTGGGACTGAAGCTTTCTTT. Translation: CAWSVSGGTEAFF. The variable domain in full, with the rest retrieved from reference TRBV30 and TRBJ1-1, is SQTIHQWPATLVQPVGSPLSLECTVEGTSNPNLYWYRQAAGRGLQLLFYSVGIGQISSEVPQNLSASRPQDRQFILSSKKLLLSDSGFYLCAWSVSGGTEAFFGQGTRLTVV.

This clone was recorded a few times. The chain is built from TRBV5-4 and TRBJ2-7, with 9 bases that match TRBD2. V gave up 4 bases and J gave up 6 bases; unmatched junction bases: 5. The CDR3 totals 13 residues. Germline CDR1 reads SGHNT; CDR2 reads YYREEE (reference sequence). The CDR3 DNA sequence: TGTGCCAGCAGCCATAGCGGGAGTGGCGAGCAGTACTTC. Residues: CASSHSGSGEQYF.

This chain connects TRBV7-9 to TRBJ2-7, with 9 bases that match TRBD1. The germline CDR1 and CDR2 sequences are SEHNR and FQNEAQ (reference sequence). The CDR3 spans 15 residues. Losses at the gene ends were 8 bases for V and 3 bases for J; bases not matched to a gene: 11. The CDR3 DNA reads as TGTGCCAGCCGGCCCACAGGGGGCACGTACTACGAGCAGTACTTC. It encodes CASRPTGGTYYEQYF.

The chain couples TRBV5-8 to TRBJ2-7; 12 bases agree with TRBD2. Unmatched junction bases numbered 8, after V lost 6 bases and J lost 4 bases. CDR3 length: 15 residues. CDR1 and CDR2 from the germline V gene are SGHTS and YDEGEE. This CDR3 reads CASNLLAGGRYEQYF. In DNA form, the CDR3 reads TGTGCCAGCAACCTACTAGCGGGAGGACGGTACGAGCAGTACTTC.

The chain uses TRBV5-1 and TRBJ2-7; D tentatively reads TRBD1 or TRBD2 (5 bases each). Germline assignment: CDR1 SGHRS and CDR2 YFSETQ. This CDR3 comprises 14 residues. Trimming cost V 7 bases and J 1 base, with 15 bases left between them. CDR3 sequence (DNA): TGCGCCAGCTCCGGGGCGGGCTCGTCCTACGAGCAGTACTTC. Its translation is CASSGAGSSYEQYF.

The chain links TRBV6-1 to TRBJ1-2; no clear D gene. The CDR3 runs to 13 residues. The germline CDR1 and CDR2 sequences are MNHNS and SASEGT. Trimming pared 6 bases from V and 0 bases from J, leaving 8 bases between. CDR3 amino acids: CASSLPSNYGYTF. The CDR3 nucleotides read TGTGCCAGCAGCCTTCCCTCTAACTATGGCTACACCTTC.

V usage is TRBV11-3 and J usage is TRBJ2-2; D is unresolved. Trimming removed 5 bases from V and 6 bases from J, with 4 bases in between. This CDR3 is built from 11 residues. CDR1 is SGHNT and CDR2 is YENEEA in the germline V gene. CDR3 sequence (DNA): TGTGCCAGCAGCCCGCCCGGGGAGCTGTTTTTT. Its protein is CASSPPGELFF.